This T cell receptor (beta chain) derives from a study of blood T cell repertoires in COVID-19. Across the whole study: T cells, B-cell-depleted T cells, or PBMCs supplied cDNA or gDNA.

The germline V gene has CDR1 SGHRS and CDR2 YFSETQ. Germline trimming cut 4 bases from V and 4 bases from J; bases unmatched to any gene: 12. This CDR3 comprises 16 residues. TCRdb keeps only in-frame clones here, not all; method: immunoSEQ multiplex PCR. The sample lists hundreds of thousands of clones, 70% to 90% occurring once. Specimen: peripheral blood. This chain connects TRBV5-1 to TRBJ1-1; 8 bases line up with TRBD1. The sequence derives from a human donor in a cohort sampled during active COVID-19. The CDR3 region has the DNA TGCGCCAGCAGCATGGGCCCAGGGGGCGCGGGCACTGAAGCTTTCTTT. Encoded protein: CASSMGPGGAGTEAFF.